Below are 13 T cell receptor beta chains sequenced from a single sample in a study of response to subunit inactivated influenza vaccine. TCRdb passed the RT-PCR reads through MiXCR, listing each CDR3 protein once. The profile shows 610,000 or so distinct CDR3 sequences, approximately 15% of them singletons. Sequenced here: PBMCs from blood, sampled 11 to 12 days after vaccination. The receptors were gathered from a man aged 45 to 65 who received an inactivated influenza vaccine.

The CDR3 loop reads CASSVNVRTSGRRRVDTQYF. CDR3 bases: TGTGCCAGCAGCGTCAACGTCCGGACTAGCGGGAGGCGCCGGGTAGATACGCAGTATTTT. The V call is TRBV7-6, the J call TRBJ2-3; 14 nucleotides align to TRBD2. V shed 5 bases and J 5 bases; nucleotides not matched to a gene: 18. The CDR3 is made up of 20 amino acids. Germline V gives CDR1 SGHVS, CDR2 FNYEAQ.

The chain joins TRBV18 to TRBJ2-4; possibly TRBD1 for D (6 bases). Germline V CDR1 and CDR2: KGHSH, LQKENI. V was pared by 2 bases and J by 7 bases, with 15 bases between. The CDR3 contains 15 residues. CDR3: CASSPKGQPGNIQYF. For the CDR3, the DNA is TGTGCCAGCTCACCAAAGGGACAACCAGGGAACATTCAGTACTTC.

With regard to this clonotype: One junction end does not reproduce the germline sequence, and a read error may be involved. V usage is TRBV6-6 and J usage is TRBJ1-4; maybe TRBD1 (5 bases). In germline, CDR1 is MNHNY, CDR2 SVGAGI (reference sequence). This CDR3 region has 12 residues. The CDR3 spells CASSYEGRALLF. Written as DNA, the CDR3 is TGTGCCAGCAGTTACGAGGGGAGGGCATTACTTTTT.

This clonotype was picked up many times. The J gene is TRBJ2-1, the V gene TRBV3-1; 7 nucleotides match TRBD2. The germline V gene has CDR1 LGHDT and CDR2 YNNKEL (reference sequence). The CDR3 totals 15 residues. V gave up 2 bases and J gave up 4 bases; unmatched junction bases: 5. The CDR3 region has the DNA TGTGCCAGCAGCCAATTCCTAGCGGAGTACAATGAGCAGTTCTTC. The encoded protein is CASSQFLAEYNEQFF.

This chain uses TRBV7-9 with TRBJ2-1; 7 positions agree with TRBD1. CDR1 and CDR2 (germline): SEHNR, FQNEAQ (reference sequence). Trimming cost V 0 bases and J 8 bases; bases outside gene matches: 4. The length of the CDR3 is 14 residues. The CDR3 DNA is TGTGCCAGCAGCTTAGCGACAGGGCTCGATGAGCAGTTCTTC. This translates into CASSLATGLDEQFF.

The chain employs TRBV20-1 and TRBJ2-2, with 8 bases that match TRBD2. The V gene end was trimmed by 8 bases and the J gene end by 0 bases; junction bases not matched to a gene: 8. The V gene's germline CDR1 is DFQATT and CDR2 SNEGSKA (reference sequence). The CDR3 is 15 residues long. The CDR3 bases are TGCAGTACCACCACAGCGGGAGCGAACACCGGGGAGCTGTTTTTT. It is translated as CSTTTAGANTGELFF.

V and J are TRBV29-1 and TRBJ1-2; no clear D gene. Germline assignment: CDR1 SQVTM and CDR2 ANQGSEA. V lost 6 bases, J lost 8 bases, and 16 bases lay in between. This CDR3 has 12 amino acids. CDR3 DNA sequence: TGCAGCGTGGTGGCGCCGCATGGAGGCTACACCTTC. Protein: CSVVAPHGGYTF. The full variable domain, with the rest looked up from reference TRBV29-1 and TRBJ1-2, is SAVISQKPSRDICQRGTSLTIQCQVDSQVTMMFWYRQQPGQSLTLIATANQGSEATYESGFVIDKFPISRPNLTFSTLTVSNMSPEDSSIYLCSVVAPHGGYTFGSGTRLTVV.

This chain connects TRBV12-3 or TRBV12-4 to TRBJ1-5; D is unresolved. Trimming shortened V by 4 bases and J by 5 bases, and 12 bases separated the two germline ends. The CDR3 has 14 amino acids. CDR3 region: CASSYDILDQPQHF. The CDR3 DNA reads as TGTGCCAGCAGTTACGACATCCTCGATCAGCCCCAGCATTTT.

For the CDR3, the DNA is TGTGCCAGCAGAAAGGGACAGAACTATGGCTACACCTTC. It encodes CASRKGQNYGYTF. The rearrangement joins TRBV4-2 to TRBJ1-2; 7 bases match TRBD1. This CDR3 spans 13 amino acids. V lost 6 bases, J lost 2 bases, and 3 bases stayed unmatched. CDR1 and CDR2 (germline): LGHNA, YNFKEQ.

This clonotype was recorded a few times. The rearrangement uses TRBV20-1 and TRBJ1-2, with D possibly TRBD1 on 6 matching bases. The V end lost 5 bases, the J end lost 7 bases, and 17 bases lay between the germline ends. The CDR3 is 13 amino acids. Germline values: CDR1 DFQATT, CDR2 SNEGSKA (reference sequence). The CDR3 is CSAVTGLGGGYTF. CDR3 in DNA: TGCAGTGCTGTGACAGGATTAGGTGGTGGCTACACCTTC.

This clonotype was recorded at least ten times. The chain has TRBV5-1 and TRBJ2-4; D might be TRBD1 or TRBD2, each matching 5 bases. V was clipped by 4 bases and J by 6 bases, with 17 bases between them. CDR1 and CDR2 (germline): SGHRS, YFSETQ. The CDR3 contains 15 residues. The CDR3 here is CASSQQGTERNIQYF. The CDR3, as DNA: TGCGCCAGCAGCCAGCAAGGGACCGAAAGAAACATTCAGTACTTC. The full variable domain, rest sourced from reference TRBV5-1 and TRBJ2-4, is KAGVTQTPRYLIKTRGQQVTLSCSPISGHRSVSWYQQTPGQGLQFLFEYFSETQRNKGNFPGRFSGRQFSNSRSEMNVSTLELGDSALYLCASSQQGTERNIQYFGAGTRLSVL.

V usage is TRBV7-3 and J usage is TRBJ2-2; D gene ambiguous. Germline CDR1 reads SGHTA; CDR2 reads FQGTGA. The CDR3 consists of 15 residues. Trimming took off 2 bases at V and 0 bases at J, with 7 bases between the two ends. The CDR3 nucleotides read TGTGCCAGCAGCTTAGACGGAGCGAACACCGGGGAGCTGTTTTTT. Translated: CASSLDGANTGELFF.

V usage is TRBV7-2 and J usage is TRBJ2-3; perhaps TRBD1 as D (6 bases). Trimming took off 8 bases at V and 5 bases at J, with 20 bases between the two ends. The CDR3 is 15 amino acids. Germline CDR1 and CDR2: SGHTA and FQGNSA. The CDR3, as DNA: TGTGCCAGCTCCCTAATGCAACAGGGTGTAGATACGCAGTATTTT. Its translation: CASSLMQQGVDTQYF.